Below, one T cell receptor (beta chain) is given with its context. Germline CDR1 and CDR2: SGHNT and YYREEE (reference sequence). Trimming removed 3 bases from V and 5 bases from J, with 12 bases in between. This CDR3 comprises 13 residues. The protocol was immunoSEQ multiplex PCR, while the TCRdb copy is restricted to in-frame clones and leaves out a portion. The table shows about 51,000 clones, with about 77% occurring only once. The data were taken from a study of OX40 agonist ivuxolimab in advanced cancers. Study information: The patients received agonistic anti-OX40 (CD134) antibody ivuxolimab.

This TCR came from an adult with an advanced solid tumor such as melanoma, head and neck, liver or kidney cancer. The starting material was CD4+ or CD8+ T cells sorted from blood, obtained in a trial of the OX40 agonist ivuxolimab. V and J are TRBV5-4 and TRBJ2-7; perhaps TRBD2 as D (5 bases). The DNA for the CDR3 is TGTGCCAGCAGCTCAAGCGGAGCAGACGAGCAGTACTTC. It encodes CASSSSGADEQYF.